Below, 22 T cell receptor beta chains from the same sample are listed, as sequenced in a study of blood T cells in healthy people across ages. For the second PCR, which ran for 7 to 11 cycles, a sample-barcoded 5' primer and a J-beta primer mix were used. A single record per CDR3 protein comes from TCRdb applying MiXCR to the 5' RACE reads. The data show 1.5 million to 2 million distinct CDR3 sequences, with approximately 30% seen just once and more than 6% held by the top ten. The sequenced sample was blood. The receptors shown here come from a woman aged 25 to 39 in good health.

This clonotype was picked up many times. The rearrangement uses TRBV14 and TRBJ2-7; 7 nucleotides match TRBD1. V lost 4 bases, J lost 6 bases, and 6 bases stayed unmatched. Germline CDR1 and CDR2: SGHDN and FVKESK. There are 13 residues in the CDR3. Here the CDR3 reads CASSLGGQVEQYF. In DNA, the CDR3 is TGTGCCAGCAGCCTCGGAGGACAGGTCGAGCAGTACTTC.

This clonotype has more than one count but fewer than ten. The rearrangement links TRBV4-1 to TRBJ2-3; TRBD1 might be the D (5 bases). The CDR3 has 12 residues. The germline CDR1 and CDR2 sequences are MGHRA and YSYEKL. Deletions cut 3 bases from V and 7 bases from J, with 8 bases between. The CDR3 DNA is TGCGCCAGCAGCCACCAGGGAAATACGCAGTATTTT. Amino acids: CASSHQGNTQYF.

This clonotype was recorded a few times. This chain connects TRBV3-1 to TRBJ2-6, with TRBD1 matching over 10 bases. Germline CDR1 LGHDT, CDR2 YNNKEL (reference sequence). The trim removed 4 bases at V and 4 bases at J, leaving 13 bases unmatched. The CDR3 runs 19 residues. The CDR3 DNA is TGTGCCAGCAGCCCCCCCCTAGGACAGGGGGTGGAGGGGGCCAACGTCCTGACTTTC. As protein: CASSPPLGQGVEGANVLTF.

The CDR3 DNA reads TGTGCCATCAACCCAGCGGGACTGAACGATGAGCAGTTCTTC. Its protein product is CAINPAGLNDEQFF. This chain joins TRBV2 and TRBJ2-1; 7 bases fit TRBD2. Trimming took 10 bases from V and 8 from J; bases not matched to a gene: 14. The CDR3 totals 14 residues. Germline-derived CDR1 and CDR2 are SNHLY and FYNNEI. The entire variable domain, with the rest obtained from reference TRBV2 and TRBJ2-1, is as follows: EPEVTQTPSHQVTQMGQEVILRCVPISNHLYFYWYRQILGQKVEFLVSFYNNEISEKSEIFDDQFSVERPDGSNFTLKIRSTKLEDSAMYFCAINPAGLNDEQFFGPGTRLTVL.

This chain uses TRBV12-3 or TRBV12-4 with TRBJ2-3; 7 nucleotides agree with TRBD1. The J segment lost 9 bases and the V segment lost 5 bases, leaving 14 bases of the junction unmatched. The CDR3 sequence is 15 residues long. CDR3 sequence: CASSETGRLGETQYF. The CDR3 nucleotides read TGTGCCAGCAGTGAGACAGGGCGGTTAGGAGAGACGCAGTATTTT.

This clonotype occurred many times. The chain joins TRBV5-1 to TRBJ2-3, with D possibly matching TRBD2 (5 bases). The CDR3 spans 16 residues. V dropped 1 base and J dropped 2 bases, with 14 bases sitting between them. CDR1 is SGHRS, CDR2 YFSETQ, per germline. The CDR3 spells CASSLPGIKVTDTQYF. In DNA, the CDR3 is TGCGCCAGCAGCTTGCCGGGGATCAAGGTCACAGATACGCAGTATTTT. The full variable domain, rest sourced from reference TRBV5-1 and TRBJ2-3, is KAGVTQTPRYLIKTRGQQVTLSCSPISGHRSVSWYQQTPGQGLQFLFEYFSETQRNKGNFPGRFSGRQFSNSRSEMNVSTLELGDSALYLCASSLPGIKVTDTQYFGPGTRLTVL.

This clonotype was counted between two and nine times. The junction shows a germline mismatch at one end, possibly a read error. The genes are TRBV20-1 and TRBJ2-1, with a tentative D call TRBD2 (6 bases). This CDR3 contains 15 residues. The germline gives CDR1 DFQATT, CDR2 SNEGSKA (reference sequence). The CDR3 here is CSARDVRDSDNEQFF. The DNA for the CDR3 is TGCAGTGCTAGAGACGTTCGGGACTCCGACAATGAGCAGTTCTTC.

This clonotype showed up many times. The rearrangement uses TRBV5-6 and TRBJ2-7; D may be TRBD1 or TRBD2 (5 bases each). Between the trimmed V and J ends, which lost 3 bases and 2 bases, there was a span of 9 bases. Per the germline V gene, CDR1 is SGHDT and CDR2 is YYEEEE. There are 13 residues in the CDR3. The CDR3 DNA reads as TGTGCCAGCAGCTGGGACGGTCCCTACGAGCAGTACTTC. Protein sequence: CASSWDGPYEQYF.

V and J are TRBV5-1 and TRBJ2-3; D unresolved. With 10 bases removed from V and 3 bases from J, the gap between germline ends came to 15 bases. Germline V gives CDR1 SGHRS, CDR2 YFSETQ. The CDR3 runs to 13 residues. CDR3 DNA sequence: TGCGCCGCCCGACTCGACCCAACAGATACGCAGTATTTT. Translated, it gives CAARLDPTDTQYF.

The chain couples TRBV18 to TRBJ2-1, with D perhaps TRBD1 or TRBD2 (5 bases each). Trimming pared 6 bases from V and 0 bases from J, leaving 18 bases between. CDR1 and CDR2 (germline): KGHSH, LQKENI. The CDR3 has 17 residues. The CDR3: CASSLLENGASYNEQFF. DNA for the CDR3: TGTGCCAGCTCTCTCCTGGAGAACGGGGCCTCCTACAATGAGCAGTTCTTC.

The table lists this clonotype with a few counts. The rearrangement joins TRBV5-1 to TRBJ1-1; no clear D. Trimming pared 1 base from V and 0 bases from J, leaving 10 bases between. The CDR3 runs to 15 residues. From germline, CDR1 is SGHRS and CDR2 YFSETQ. The CDR3 sequence is CASSLRASLNTEAFF. CDR3 nucleotides: TGCGCCAGCAGCTTGAGGGCCAGCCTGAACACTGAAGCTTTCTTT.

In this sample, this clonotype turned up many times. The rearrangement joins TRBV6-6 to TRBJ2-7, with 8 nucleotides matching TRBD1. This CDR3 has 15 amino acids. From germline, CDR1 is MNHNY and CDR2 SVGAGI (reference sequence). V shed 5 bases, J shed 5 bases, and the junction held 11 bases outside the gene matches. The CDR3, as DNA: TGTGCCAGCAGTCAACGGACAGGGCCTTGGGACGAGCAGTACTTC. Translated: CASSQRTGPWDEQYF.

This clonotype appeared a few times. The chain has TRBV7-2 and TRBJ2-3; unclear D gene. Germline CDR1 and CDR2: SGHTA and FQGNSA. V dropped 8 bases and J dropped 4 bases, with 7 bases sitting between them. The CDR3 runs 11 residues. The CDR3 reads CASEVADTQYF. CDR3 in DNA: TGTGCCAGCGAGGTCGCAGATACGCAGTATTTT. The entire variable domain, with the rest obtained from reference TRBV7-2 and TRBJ2-3, is as follows: GAGVSQSPSNKVTEKGKDVELRCDPISGHTALYWYRQSLGQGLEFLIYFQGNSAPDKSGLPSDRFSAERTGGSVSTLTIQRTQQEDSAVYLCASEVADTQYFGPGTRLTVL.

Here the CDR3 DNA reads TGTGCCAGCAGCCCCTGGGGTTCGGAGACCCAGTACTTC. Amino acids: CASSPWGSETQYF. The V gene is TRBV7-2, the J gene TRBJ2-5; D gene unclear. CDR1 and CDR2 (germline): SGHTA, FQGNSA. The ends were cut back, 5 bases at V and 5 bases at J, with 12 bases in the middle. CDR3 size: 13 residues.

In its sample, this clonotype was seen a few times. J is TRBJ1-2 and V is TRBV6-1, with D possibly being TRBD1 (6 bases). The germline V gene encodes CDR1 MNHNS and CDR2 SASEGT. The V gene lost 3 bases and the J gene lost 4 bases, with 12 bases spanning the gap. The CDR3 consists of 14 residues. In DNA form, the CDR3 reads TGTGCCAGCAGTGACCCTGGACAGATCTATGGCTACACCTTC. It is translated as CASSDPGQIYGYTF.

V is TRBV6-6 and J is TRBJ2-7; D possibly uses TRBD1 or TRBD2 (6 bases each). The CDR3 totals 16 residues. Per germline, CDR1 MNHNY and CDR2 SVGAGI (reference sequence). Trimming shortened V by 0 bases and J by 5 bases, and 17 bases separated the two germline ends. The CDR3 region is CASSYSRAERGDEQYF. CDR3 in DNA: TGTGCCAGCAGTTACTCGAGGGCCGAAAGGGGGGACGAGCAGTACTTC.

Regarding this clonotype: This may arise from a read error, as a much more abundant clone is one base away. J is TRBJ2-5 and V is TRBV10-3; TRBD2 matches 7 bases. The J call is doubtful: the DNA matches TRBJ2-7 better. CDR1 and CDR2 from the germline V gene are ENHRY and SYGVKD. There are 12 residues in the CDR3. The DNA of the CDR3 is TGTGCCATCAGTAGCGGGAACTACGAGCAGTACTTC. Protein: CAISSGNYEQYF.

As regards this clonotype: Compared with germline, one end of the junction differs, possibly owing to a read error. This chain joins TRBV30 and TRBJ2-7, with no clear D. The CDR3 has 15 amino acids. Per the germline V gene, CDR1 is GTSNPN and CDR2 is SVGIG (reference sequence). CDR3 DNA: TGCGCCAGCAGTATCGCGGTCCGCTCAATCTACGAGCAGTACTTC. It translates to CASSIAVRSIYEQYF.

This clonotype was detected only a few times. This rearrangement joins TRBV5-5 to TRBJ1-2; D not certain. The CDR3 runs to 13 residues. V dropped 4 bases and J dropped 3 bases, with 10 bases sitting between them. CDR1 and CDR2 (germline): SGHKS, YYEKEE (reference sequence). The CDR3 coding sequence is TGTGCCAGCAGCCGAGGTTCTGACTATGGCTACACCTTC. Its translation is CASSRGSDYGYTF.

This clonotype occurred many times. The V and J genes are TRBV7-7 and TRBJ2-1; D may match TRBD1 or TRBD2 (5 bases each). CDR1 and CDR2 (germline): SSHAT, FNYEAQ (reference sequence). V was clipped by 5 bases and J by 8 bases, with 19 bases between them. CDR3 size: 15 residues. The CDR3 DNA sequence: TGTGCCAGCAGCCAGAGGGGACCCCCCGCTGATGAGCAGTTCTTC. This translates into CASSQRGPPADEQFF.

The chain joins TRBV3-1 to TRBJ1-3; D is undetermined. Germline V gene sequence: CDR1 LGHDT, CDR2 YNNKEL (reference sequence). The germline V and J ends were trimmed by 8 bases and 4 bases, with 15 bases remaining between them. The CDR3 is made up of 14 amino acids. CDR3 bases: TGTGCCAGCCGACCCGACGGGTTCGGAAACACCATATATTTT. Translating gives CASRPDGFGNTIYF.

This clonotype was seen many times. CDR3 coding DNA: TGTGCCAGCAGCTTAGAGCGTGTCAGGGGGGACGAGCAGTACTTC. Protein sequence: CASSLERVRGDEQYF. J is TRBJ2-7 and V is TRBV7-2, with D perhaps TRBD1 (7 bases). Germline V gene data show CDR1 as SGHTA and CDR2 as FQGNSA. V was clipped by 1 base and J by 5 bases, with 15 bases between them. The CDR3 loop spans 15 amino acids.